This TCR beta chain stems from a study of blood T cell repertoires in COVID-19. In the study overall: In each case, the material was cDNA or gDNA derived from T cells, B-cell-depleted T cells, or PBMCs.

This CDR3 has 13 amino acids. Germline V gene data show CDR1 as LNHDA and CDR2 as SQIVND (reference sequence). V trimming: 6 bases; J trimming: 6 bases; junction bases outside the gene matches: 5. Assay used: immunoSEQ multiplex PCR; TCRdb lists only in-frame clones, some missing. The sample shows some 90,000 clones, approximately 87% of them seen only once. The sequence derives from a human donor in a cohort sampled during active COVID-19. The rearrangement links TRBV19 to TRBJ2-7; 10 bases are shared with TRBD1. Sequencing input: peripheral blood. For the CDR3, the DNA is TGTGCCAGTAGCCCCGGACAGGGGGGCGAGCAGTACTTC. Translated: CASSPGQGGEQYF.